The subject of this entry is one T cell receptor (beta chain). It lacks a known antigen. It has no much larger one-base neighbor in the sample; base qualities were not kept. The immunoSEQ Assay, a bias-controlled multiplex PCR, was used to amplify TCRbeta CDR3 regions from genomic DNA. As for the original processing: Nucleated cell counts per sample were estimated from amplification of reference gene primers within the assay. Sequence reads were collapsed and filtered to measure the absolute abundance of every unique TCRbeta CDR3 rearrangement. For each sample, productive Simpson clonality was calculated as the square root of Simpson's diversity index across productive rearrangements. Sourced from immuneACCESS, this table was stored by TCRdb with only in-frame sequences that have V and J called. A share of the clones is absent; for the studies checked, an unresolved V gene accounts for under half, and the remainder has no known explanation. V and J calls and clone size are as listed in that table; D and trimming were resolved from the DNA. The sample table contains some 200,000 clones; only one count was recorded for about four fifths of them. The top ten clonotypes cover approximately 4.9% of the sample.

This sample was included in a study of blood T cell repertoires in COVID-19 (dated by TCRdb to 2020 to 2022). About the study as a whole: The collaborator samples originated in the United States, Italy and Spain and spanned the acute and convalescent phases of COVID-19. The samples were drawn from the first 160 participants of the ongoing ImmuneRACE study and from 950 to 1,500 subjects provided by 6 global collaborators. HLA class I and class II types, where available, came from metadata supplied by the sample provider rather than from assay-based typing. The repertoires were released in a freely available public database meant as a resource for research on the immune response to SARS-CoV-2. The prospective study material was composed of cDNA or gDNA derived from T cells, B-cell-depleted T cells, or PBMCs. Subjects who had been exposed to COVID-19, were actively infected with it, or had recovered from it provided the deeply sampled blood TCRbeta repertoires that made up the dataset. Nearly every sample came with metadata listing a de-identified subject ID, COVID-19 status, age in years and sex.

V sheds 0 bases and J sheds 2 bases, leaving 8 bases between their ends. From cysteine to phenylalanine, the CDR3 is 14 amino acids long. Only CDR3 DNA is held: 42 bases, read in frame from base 1. The germline V gene (reference sequence) specifies LNHDA as CDR1 and SQIVND as CDR2. Participants in the prospective study were enrolled through a virtual design, were aged roughly 18 to 90 years, and lived in 20 to 30 United States geographic areas. In the prospective study, participants were assigned to cohorts based on the clinical history participants reported in a screening survey and a study questionnaire. Exposed participants were defined as having been in contact with someone with a PCR-confirmed or clinician-diagnosed COVID-19 case within 2 weeks of study entry. In the prospective study, whole blood, serum and a nasopharyngeal or oropharyngeal swab were collected from each participant by mobile phlebotomists. Over a roughly two-month period, participants in the prospective study had the option of providing additional blood draws and questionnaires. Before DNA extraction, blood samples from the prospective study were shipped at room temperature or frozen.

Overall results and qualifications from the work: The amount of clinical and demographic metadata varied by source and participant and was provided uncurated.

The specimen sequenced was PBMCs or T cells enriched from blood (not recorded which). This receptor was taken from a woman aged 45-65 years who had been exposed to COVID-19. The chain couples TRBV19 to TRBJ2-7; the best D guess is TRBD1, with 6 bases matching. The CDR3 region reads CASSIDWTAYEQYF. The DNA sequence follows: TGTGCCAGTAGTATAGATTGGACAGCCTACGAGCAGTACTTC. Reference TRBV19 and TRBJ2-7 genes cover what lies past the CDR3, so the full variable domain is DGGITQSPKYLFRKEGQNVTLSCEQNLNHDAMYWYRQDPGQGLRLIYYSQIVNDFQKGDIAEGYSVSREKKESFPLTVTSAQKNPTAFYLCASSIDWTAYEQYFGPGTRLTVT.